This T cell receptor (beta chain) was profiled in a study of control samples from healthy donors and cancer patients. Sequencing was performed with immunoSEQ multiplex PCR; in TCRdb, only in-frame clones are kept and a portion is missing. The table lists roughly 73,000 clones, over 75% of them singletons. Germline V gives CDR1 SGHDT, CDR2 YYEEEE. CDR3 length: 15 amino acids. Trimming left V 0 bases short and J 4 bases short, with 13 bases between. The TCR was taken from a man in his forties or fifties in good health. Sequencing was done on a sample of blood. This sequence joins TRBV5-6 and TRBJ1-1, with a tentative D call TRBD1 (5 bases). The CDR3 loop reads CASSLAQGRSTEAFF. The CDR3 bases are TGTGCCAGCAGCTTGGCCCAGGGCAGGAGCACTGAAGCTTTCTTT.